The source of this T cell receptor (beta chain) is a study of T cells in Graves' hyperthyroidism and ophthalmopathy. Study details: Pretreatment peripheral blood was obtained at initial diagnosis.

General study results and limits: Most thyroid clonotypes expanded above 0.001 appeared in blood too.

Amplified regions were TCR beta CDR3 sequences from RNA transcripts. The study used the HTBI primer set for a first-round RT-PCR of the TCR CDR3. Via MiXCR, TCRdb re-called the multiplex PCR reads, giving one row per CDR3 protein. The data contain fewer than 250,000 distinct CDR3 sequences, 24% of them singletons. Concerning this clonotype: Its antigen is unidentified.

The CDR3 has 16 residues. V lost 4 bases and J lost 4, with 19 bases in between. Per the germline V gene, CDR1 is MGHRA and CDR2 is YSYEKL. Each person with ophthalmopathy scored at least 3 on the Clinical Activity Score, reached NOSPECS grade 4 or higher, and had been ill under 3 months. The clonotype was recovered from a woman aged 40 to 49 with Graves' ophthalmopathy. The V gene is TRBV4-1, the J gene TRBJ1-2, with a tentative D call TRBD1 (6 bases). Sample: blood. The DNA for the CDR3 is TGCGCCAGCAGCCCGAACGTACAGGGTTACGGCTATGGCTACACCTTC. Residues: CASSPNVQGYGYGYTF.